This paragraph covers one T cell receptor (beta chain) sequence. It has no known antigen specificity. The sample holds no much larger clone one base away, and base qualities are not on file. This record belongs to a study of CD8 T cells in ankylosing spondylitis (dated by TCRdb to 2016 to 2017). Background on the whole study: The study profiled T cell receptor beta repertoires in healthy donors and ankylosing spondylitis patients to find disease-linked TCR variants. Peripheral blood samples were taken, and synovial fluid was additionally collected from ankylosing spondylitis patients. In total, the full study cohort was made up of 108 healthy donors and 20 to 25 ankylosing spondylitis patients.

Clipping removes 7 bases from V and 11 bases from J, with 5 as the unmatched junction base count. CDR1 and CDR2 are read off the germline V gene as SQVTM and ANQGSEA. The CDR3 has 11 amino acids, counting the end cysteine and phenylalanine. Only the CDR3 region is kept as DNA, spanning 33 bases read in frame from base 1. The full study reports these points: The disease-linked clones had a CD8+ phenotype and were found at relatively low frequencies in peripheral blood. Blood from ankylosing spondylitis patients appeared to be characterized by a TCR beta motif composed of 7 to 9 highly homologous amino acid variants. The disease-linked clones were reported to be significantly enriched in matched synovial fluid samples from ankylosing spondylitis patients. Some motif variants were previously reported in synovial fluid and blood of reactive arthritis patients, suggesting common disease-initiation mechanisms.

TCRdb lists the instrument as Illumina MiSeq. Quantitative 5'-RACE with molecular barcodes was used to prepare TCR beta libraries. Regarding the original processing steps: A new computational method, built on a probabilistic model of VDJ rearrangement, was used to identify disease-linked TCR variants. Through fastp at Q25 and MiXCR, TCRdb rebuilt clones from the public reads, retaining in-frame beta chains. Entries that share a CDR3 protein sequence are merged under the most common genes and DNA. TCRdb, rather than the study authors, made the V and J calls. In this sample the table shows about 23,000 distinct CDR3 sequences, roughly a sixth of which occur a single time. The ten largest account for around 28% of the sample.

This TCR was sampled from a male donor with ankylosing spondylitis or in good health (not recorded which). The rearranged segments are TRBV29-1 and TRBJ1-5, with 10 junctional bases fitting TRBD1. Sequenced sample: blood. The DNA sequence is as follows: TGCAGCGCTGGACAGGGGGGGACCCAGCATTTT. Translation gives CSAGQGGTQHF. Extended through the reference TRBV29-1 and TRBJ1-5 proteins, this CDR3 yields the full variable domain: SAVISQKPSRDICQRGTSLTIQCQVDSQVTMMFWYRQQPGQSLTLIATANQGSEATYESGFVIDKFPISRPNLTFSTLTVSNMSPEDSSIYLCSAGQGGTQHFGDGTRLSIL.